These 31 T cell receptor beta chains were sequenced from one sample in a study of PD-L1 blockade in urothelial cancer. Time point: pretreatment peripheral blood. Profiled with immunoSEQ multiplex PCR; TCRdb holds only in-frame clones, not every one. The table records 37,000 or so clones, approximately 84% of them present only once. The sample here was PBMCs, taken around atezolizumab (anti-PD-L1) treatment. These receptors came from a man between 60 and 75 years old with urothelial cancer.

The chain joins TRBV28 to TRBJ2-3; 7 bases fit TRBD2. The J segment lost 1 base and the V segment lost 2 bases, leaving 0 bases of the junction unmatched. Per germline, CDR1 MDHEN and CDR2 SYDVKM. The CDR3 extends over 14 amino acids. In DNA form, the CDR3 reads TGTGCCAGCAGTTTACTAGCGGGCACAGATACGCAGTATTTT. It codes for CASSLLAGTDTQYF.

This chain joins TRBV30 and TRBJ2-1; TRBD2 matches 7 bases. The CDR3 loop spans 15 amino acids. The V gene end was trimmed by 1 base and the J gene end by 9 bases; junction bases not matched to a gene: 12. The germline gives CDR1 GTSNPN, CDR2 SVGIG (reference sequence). The CDR3 coding sequence is TGTGCCTGGAGTGGAATGGGCCCAAAGCGGGGTGAGCAGTTCTTC. Amino acids: CAWSGMGPKRGEQFF.

The chain is built from TRBV19 and TRBJ2-2, with TRBD2 matching over 12 bases. Germline V gene data show CDR1 as LNHDA and CDR2 as SQIVND (reference sequence). The CDR3 consists of 15 residues. The ends lost 5 bases at V and 7 bases at J; junction bases unmatched: 5. CDR3 DNA sequence: TGTGCCAGTAGTCACCGGACTAGCGGGAACGGGGAGCTGTTTTTT. Its translation: CASSHRTSGNGELFF.

The V call is TRBV5-6, the J call TRBJ1-1, with 8 bases lining up with TRBD1. The CDR3 runs 16 residues. In germline, CDR1 is SGHDT, CDR2 YYEEEE. Unmatched junction bases numbered 11, after V lost 4 bases and J lost 3 bases. The CDR3 DNA reads as TGTGCCAGCAGCCTACAGATCAGGGGGCAGTACACTGAAGCTTTCTTT. It encodes CASSLQIRGQYTEAFF.

The CDR3 sequence is CASSLPAYEQYF. The CDR3 nucleotides are TGTGCCAGCAGTTTACCTGCCTACGAGCAGTACTTC. The V gene is TRBV28, the J gene TRBJ2-7; D unclear. Trimming removed 2 bases at V and 2 bases at J, with 4 bases between. The CDR3 runs 12 residues. CDR1 MDHEN and CDR2 SYDVKM come from the germline V gene.

The V gene is TRBV9, the J gene TRBJ2-3; 9 bases are shared with TRBD2. The CDR3 spans 14 residues. V gave up 7 bases and J gave up 3 bases; unmatched junction bases: 6. Looked up from germline, CDR1 is SGDLS and CDR2 is YYNGEE. CDR3 residues: CASSAAGGTDTQYF. In DNA form, the CDR3 reads TGTGCCAGCTCAGCAGCGGGAGGAACAGATACGCAGTATTTT.

The chain employs TRBV5-6 and TRBJ2-2; D call uncertain. CDR3 length equals 15 residues. Trimming pared 4 bases from V and 4 bases from J, leaving 14 bases between. In germline, CDR1 is SGHDT, CDR2 YYEEEE. CDR3 region: CASSPEFSLTGELFF. DNA of the CDR3: TGTGCCAGCAGCCCGGAGTTTAGCCTCACCGGGGAGCTGTTTTTT.

In its sample, this clone was seen once. The rearrangement joins TRBV7-2 to TRBJ2-1; D unclear. The V gene's germline CDR1 is SGHTA and CDR2 FQGNSA. The ends were cut back, 2 bases at V and 0 bases at J, with 8 bases in the middle. There are 15 residues in the CDR3. As DNA, the CDR3 is TGTGCCAGCAGCTTACTAGTTAGCTCCTACAATGAGCAGTTCTTC. As protein: CASSLLVSSYNEQFF.

This clone has only a few counts. The rearrangement links TRBV7-8 to TRBJ2-7, with a possible D match to TRBD2 (5 bases). CDR3 length: 15 residues. Germline values: CDR1 SGHVS, CDR2 FQNEAQ. V was shortened by 3 bases and J by 7 bases, with 19 bases between the two germline ends. CDR3 loop: CASSFRSAGPGEQYF. CDR3 bases: TGTGCCAGCAGCTTCCGGAGTGCGGGCCCGGGGGAGCAGTACTTC.

The chain couples TRBV28 to TRBJ2-1; D possibly corresponds to TRBD2 (7 bases). Per the germline V gene, CDR1 is MDHEN and CDR2 is SYDVKM. Trimming took 3 bases from V and 10 from J, leaving 16 bases between them. The CDR3 is 14 amino acids. CDR3 coding DNA: TGTGCCAGCAGTTTTGGGGGGGCGATCTGGGAGCAGTTCTTC. Its translation: CASSFGGAIWEQFF.

The chain links TRBV10-3 to TRBJ1-6; D is ambiguous. CDR3 size: 14 residues. The ends were cut back, 5 bases at V and 8 bases at J, with 13 bases in the middle. CDR1 is ENHRY and CDR2 is SYGVKD in the germline V gene. CDR3 residues: CAISNPDGDSPLHF. Written as DNA, the CDR3 is TGTGCCATCAGTAACCCGGACGGGGATTCACCCCTCCACTTT.

As DNA, the CDR3 is TGTGCCAGCAGCCGCAGAGGGGGCAGCTACGAGCAGTACTTC. Its translation is CASSRRGGSYEQYF. V gene TRBV27 combines with J gene TRBJ2-7; 7 nucleotides agree with TRBD1. Trimming removed 6 bases from V and 3 bases from J; junction bases left unmatched: 8. Germline V gene lookup returns CDR1 MNHEY and CDR2 SMNVEV (reference sequence). This CDR3 contains 14 residues.

This chain links TRBV5-6 with TRBJ1-1; TRBD1 aligns across 11 bases. This CDR3 is 16 amino acids long. Germline V gene sequence: CDR1 SGHDT, CDR2 YYEEEE. J was trimmed by 0 bases and V by 3 bases; bases with no gene match: 4. This CDR3 is CASSSGQGAMNTEAFF. The DNA of the CDR3 is TGTGCCAGCAGCTCCGGACAGGGGGCTATGAACACTGAAGCTTTCTTT.

This sequence joins TRBV6-5 and TRBJ2-7; TRBD2 is a possible D gene (6 bases). The CDR3 has 15 amino acids. V dropped 5 bases and J dropped 2 bases, with 16 bases sitting between them. Germline V gene sequence: CDR1 MNHEY, CDR2 SVGAGI. CDR3 amino acids: CASSLRGGRTYEQYF. CDR3 bases: TGTGCCAGCAGTCTCCGCGGAGGGCGAACCTACGAGCAGTACTTC.

A few counts support this clone. The chain carries TRBV5-4 and TRBJ2-2; D perhaps matches TRBD1 (5 bases). This CDR3 spans 16 amino acids. Germline CDR1 and CDR2: SGHNT and YYREEE (reference sequence). V was pared by 5 bases and J by 0 bases, with 14 bases between. The CDR3 DNA sequence: TGTGCCAGCAGGGGTGAGGCAGGGCCGAACACCGGGGAGCTGTTTTTT. This translates into CASRGEAGPNTGELFF.

The CDR3 is CASSLVPGAGELFF. The CDR3 nucleotides are TGTGCCAGCAGCTTAGTTCCGGGGGCCGGGGAGCTGTTTTTT. The rearrangement uses TRBV7-2 and TRBJ2-2, with D possibly TRBD2 on 6 matching bases. V lost 1 base to trimming and J lost 6 bases, with 9 bases between them. The germline V gene has CDR1 SGHTA and CDR2 FQGNSA. The CDR3 sequence is 14 residues long.

J is TRBJ2-5 and V is TRBV15; 9 positions match TRBD2. This CDR3 comprises 16 residues. Germline values: CDR1 LNHNV, CDR2 YYDKDF (reference sequence). V lost 1 base to trimming and J lost 4 bases; unmatched junction nucleotides: 7. The CDR3 sequence: CATSRVRLAGSETQYF. As DNA, the CDR3 is TGTGCCACCAGCAGAGTCCGCCTAGCGGGGTCAGAGACCCAGTACTTC.

The chain combines TRBV5-4 with TRBJ2-5, with a tentative D call TRBD2 (6 bases). The CDR3 runs 12 residues. Germline V lookup: CDR1 SGHNT, CDR2 YYREEE (reference sequence). V was pared by 4 bases and J by 7 bases, with 11 bases between. CDR3 sequence reads: CASSPMEGTQYF. The CDR3 bases are TGTGCCAGCAGCCCAATGGAGGGGACCCAGTACTTC.

The chain recombines TRBV9 with TRBJ1-1; TRBD1 matches 8 bases. The trim removed 4 bases at V and 1 base at J, leaving 3 bases unmatched. Germline V gives CDR1 SGDLS, CDR2 YYNGEE. CDR3 size: 14 residues. The CDR3 coding sequence is TGTGCCAGCAGCTTTGGGACAGGGAACACTGAAGCTTTCTTT. Amino acid sequence: CASSFGTGNTEAFF.

This chain uses TRBV28 with TRBJ2-7, with 7 nucleotides matching TRBD2. The V gene end was trimmed by 3 bases and the J gene end by 2 bases; junction bases not matched to a gene: 4. Germline values: CDR1 MDHEN, CDR2 SYDVKM. The CDR3 spans 14 residues. This CDR3 is CASSFASGTYEQYF. CDR3 sequence (DNA): TGTGCCAGCAGTTTCGCTAGCGGTACCTACGAGCAGTACTTC.

The table lists this clone with a few counts. CDR3 bases: TGTGCCAGCAGGGGAGGACTAGCCCTTGGTGAGCAGTTCTTC. As protein: CASRGGLALGEQFF. The chain has TRBV2 and TRBJ2-1; TRBD2 matches at 8 bases. V dropped 6 bases and J dropped 9; count of bases not matched to a gene: 10. This CDR3 is 14 amino acids long. Germline loops: CDR1 SNHLY, CDR2 FYNNEI.

V and J are TRBV5-1 and TRBJ2-7; 10 bases fit TRBD1. V gave up 0 bases and J gave up 3 bases; unmatched junction bases: 6. The CDR3 has 16 amino acids. Germline values: CDR1 SGHRS, CDR2 YFSETQ. The CDR3 sequence is CASSLASGTGDYEQYF. CDR3 nucleotide sequence: TGCGCCAGCAGCTTGGCCTCTGGGACAGGGGACTACGAGCAGTACTTC.

The chain is built from TRBV7-9 and TRBJ2-1; 7 bases align to TRBD1. The junction had 8 bases not matched to a gene; V was cut back by 5 bases and J by 4 bases. Germline V gene lookup returns CDR1 SEHNR and CDR2 FQNEAQ (reference sequence). This CDR3 has 15 amino acids. CDR3 in amino acids: CASSLGSGGYNEQFF. In DNA, the CDR3 is TGTGCCAGCAGCCTAGGTTCAGGGGGTTACAATGAGCAGTTCTTC.

The chain joins TRBV6-1 to TRBJ2-7, with 8 bases lining up with TRBD1. CDR3 length equals 14 residues. The V gene's germline CDR1 is MNHNS and CDR2 SASEGT. V dropped 5 bases and J dropped 2; count of bases not matched to a gene: 5. CDR3 sequence: CASSLQGAPYEQYF. The CDR3 DNA reads TGTGCCAGCAGTTTGCAGGGGGCTCCCTACGAGCAGTACTTC.

V and J are TRBV6-5 and TRBJ2-7; 7 nucleotides agree with TRBD1. Germline loops: CDR1 MNHEY, CDR2 SVGAGI. V shed 5 bases and J 4 bases; nucleotides not matched to a gene: 8. This CDR3 region has 14 residues. This chain's CDR3 is CASSLWDSPYEQYF. As DNA, the CDR3 is TGTGCCAGCAGTCTATGGGACAGCCCATACGAGCAGTACTTC.

This clone turned up a few times. The chain carries TRBV11-1 and TRBJ2-3, with 10 bases fitting TRBD1. Germline CDR1 reads SGHAT; CDR2 reads FQDESV (reference sequence). Unmatched junction bases numbered 4, after V lost 1 base and J lost 3 bases. CDR3 size: 16 residues. The CDR3 spells CASSLGQGAGTDTQYF. In nucleotides, the CDR3 is TGTGCCAGCAGCTTAGGACAGGGGGCTGGGACAGATACGCAGTATTTT.

The chain is built from TRBV28 and TRBJ2-3; 9 bases map to TRBD2. CDR3 length: 13 amino acids. From germline, CDR1 is MDHEN and CDR2 SYDVKM. V trimming: 7 bases; J trimming: 3 bases; junction bases outside the gene matches: 2. The CDR3 spells CASILAGTDTQYF. The CDR3 DNA reads TGTGCCAGCATCCTAGCGGGAACAGATACGCAGTATTTT.

The chain recombines TRBV15 with TRBJ2-3; D uncertain. The CDR3 runs 15 residues. Trimming removed 7 bases from V and 5 bases from J, with 19 bases in between. Germline CDR1 and CDR2: LNHNV and YYDKDF (reference sequence). CDR3 sequence: CATTLEQSVKDTQYF. The CDR3 DNA follows: TGTGCCACCACCCTAGAGCAGTCAGTAAAAGATACGCAGTATTTT.

The chain links TRBV19 to TRBJ1-3; D is unclear. The V end was cut by 6 bases, the J end by 0 bases, with 12 bases between. The CDR3 sequence is 15 residues long. CDR1 is LNHDA and CDR2 is SQIVND in the germline V gene (reference sequence). Here the CDR3 DNA reads TGTGCCAGTAGGGGCTGGGCCAACTCTGGAAACACCATATATTTT. Encoded protein: CASRGWANSGNTIYF.

The chain is built from TRBV6-5 and TRBJ1-2, with D maybe TRBD1 (6 bases). Trimming took 6 bases from V and 3 from J, leaving 17 bases between them. Germline V lookup: CDR1 MNHEY, CDR2 SVGAGI. This CDR3 spans 15 amino acids. CDR3 nucleotides: TGTGCCAGCAGGTCCCCAGGGGACGCTCACTATGGCTACACCTTC. Amino acid sequence: CASRSPGDAHYGYTF.

CDR3 loop: CASSLLRDRNSPLHF. DNA for the CDR3: TGTGCCAGCAGTTTACTCAGGGACAGGAATTCACCCCTCCACTTT. This rearrangement joins TRBV27 to TRBJ1-6; TRBD1 aligns across 8 bases. The CDR3 runs to 15 residues. The germline gives CDR1 MNHEY, CDR2 SMNVEV (reference sequence). The V segment lost 2 bases and the J segment 7 bases; nucleotides outside the gene matches: 4.